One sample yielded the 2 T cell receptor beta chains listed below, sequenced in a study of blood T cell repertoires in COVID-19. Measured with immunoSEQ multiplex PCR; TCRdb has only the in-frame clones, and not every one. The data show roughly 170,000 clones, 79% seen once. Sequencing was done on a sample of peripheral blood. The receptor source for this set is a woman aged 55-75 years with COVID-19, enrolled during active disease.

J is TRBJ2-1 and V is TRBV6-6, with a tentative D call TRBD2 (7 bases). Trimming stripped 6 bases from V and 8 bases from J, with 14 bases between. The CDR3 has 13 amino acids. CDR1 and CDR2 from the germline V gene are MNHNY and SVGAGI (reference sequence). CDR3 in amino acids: CASSSLGGHEQFF. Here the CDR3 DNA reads TGTGCCAGCAGCTCCTTGGGGGGGCATGAGCAGTTCTTC.

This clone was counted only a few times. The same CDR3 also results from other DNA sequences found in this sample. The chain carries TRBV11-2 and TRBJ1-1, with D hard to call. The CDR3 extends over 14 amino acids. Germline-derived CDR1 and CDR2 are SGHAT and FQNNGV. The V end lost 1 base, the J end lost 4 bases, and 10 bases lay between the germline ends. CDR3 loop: CASSLVRGSTEAFF. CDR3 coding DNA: TGTGCCAGCAGCTTAGTAAGAGGAAGCACTGAAGCTTTCTTT.